These 18 T cell receptor beta chains originate from one sample sequenced in a study of OX40 agonist ivuxolimab in advanced cancers. Clones were read by immunoSEQ multiplex PCR, and TCRdb kept only the in-frame ones, dropping some. The table has 65,000 or so clones, around four fifths seen once. The material sequenced was CD4+ or CD8+ T cells sorted from blood, taken in a trial of the OX40 agonist ivuxolimab. These receptors all come from an adult with an advanced solid tumor such as melanoma, head and neck, liver or kidney cancer.

The V gene is TRBV5-4, the J gene TRBJ1-3, with D possibly matching TRBD1 (6 bases). This CDR3 comprises 17 residues. Between the trimmed V and J ends, which lost 4 bases and 0 bases, there was a span of 17 bases. Germline assignment: CDR1 SGHNT and CDR2 YYREEE (reference sequence). In DNA form, the CDR3 reads TGTGCCAGCAGCCACGCTGGACAGCTCCTCTCTGGAAACACCATATATTTT. This gives the protein CASSHAGQLLSGNTIYF.

The chain recombines TRBV9 with TRBJ2-3; possibly TRBD1 or TRBD2 for D (5 bases each). This CDR3 region has 17 residues. V lost 0 bases and J 2 bases, leaving 16 bases between the germline ends. Germline CDR1 reads SGDLS; CDR2 reads YYNGEE. The CDR3 nucleotides read TGTGCCAGCAGCGTAGGAGGGGCCCCAGTTATCACAGATACGCAGTATTTT. It specifies CASSVGGAPVITDTQYF.

V and J are TRBV4-1 and TRBJ1-6; 7 bases line up with TRBD1. CDR3 length: 15 residues. Trimming cost V 0 bases and J 10 bases; bases outside gene matches: 6. The germline CDR1 and CDR2 sequences are MGHRA and YSYEKL. The CDR3 coding sequence is TGCGCCAGCAGCCAAGATCGGACAGGTGGATCACCCCTCCACTTT. Protein: CASSQDRTGGSPLHF.

The chain couples TRBV19 to TRBJ2-1; 10 bases line up with TRBD2. Trimming took 1 base from V and 1 from J; bases not matched to a gene: 7. Per germline, CDR1 LNHDA and CDR2 SQIVND (reference sequence). CDR3 length: 18 amino acids. CDR3 loop: CASSIVLAGVVSYNEQFF. The CDR3 DNA follows: TGTGCCAGTAGTATAGTTCTAGCGGGAGTAGTTTCCTACAATGAGCAGTTCTTC.

This clone was seen once. The chain employs TRBV6-5 and TRBJ1-5, with TRBD1 identical over 9 bases. CDR1 MNHEY and CDR2 SVGAGI come from the germline V gene. Losses at the gene ends were 4 bases for V and 5 bases for J; bases not matched to a gene: 3. The CDR3 is 14 amino acids. CDR3 sequence: CASSSGQGHQPQHF. The CDR3 nucleotides are TGTGCCAGCAGTTCTGGACAGGGGCATCAGCCCCAGCATTTT.

V gene TRBV28 combines with J gene TRBJ2-3, with 7 bases matching TRBD2. From germline, CDR1 is MDHEN and CDR2 SYDVKM. This CDR3 has 15 amino acids. V lost 4 bases and J lost 4; bases outside the gene matches: 8. CDR3 nucleotides: TGTGCCAGCAGTTCGGGGGGATCCCAGGCAGATACGCAGTATTTT. As protein: CASSSGGSQADTQYF. The full variable domain, completed using reference TRBV28 and TRBJ2-3, is DVKVTQSSRYLVKRTGEKVFLECVQDMDHENMFWYRQDPGLGLRLIYFSYDVKMKEKGDIPEGYSVSREKKERFSLILESASTNQTSMYLCASSSGGSQADTQYFGPGTRLTVL.

The V and J genes are TRBV25-1 and TRBJ2-7; D is undetermined. Germline lookup yields CDR1 MGHDK and CDR2 SYGVNS. This CDR3 region has 11 residues. The V gene lost 5 bases and the J gene lost 1 base, with 3 bases spanning the gap. Here the CDR3 DNA reads TGTGCCAGCAGTATTTCCTACGAGCAGTACTTC. It is translated as CASSISYEQYF.

The chain employs TRBV9 and TRBJ2-1; D call uncertain. Germline V gene data show CDR1 as SGDLS and CDR2 as YYNGEE. The CDR3 extends over 15 amino acids. Trimming stripped 0 bases from V and 8 bases from J, with 15 bases between. This CDR3 reads CASSVVADFWDEQFF. Here the CDR3 DNA reads TGTGCCAGCAGCGTAGTCGCGGATTTCTGGGATGAGCAGTTCTTC.

The chain is built from TRBV27 and TRBJ2-5, with 7 positions matching TRBD2. The ends lost 4 bases at V and 4 bases at J; junction bases unmatched: 6. CDR1 and CDR2 from the germline V gene are MNHEY and SMNVEV (reference sequence). There are 14 residues in the CDR3. This chain's CDR3 is CASSSAGVLETQYF. The CDR3, as DNA: TGTGCCAGCAGTTCCGCGGGGGTACTAGAGACCCAGTACTTC.

CDR3 nucleotide sequence: TGTGCCAGCAGTTTGGCCCCCTCGGACGAGCAGTACTTC. It specifies CASSLAPSDEQYF. The rearrangement links TRBV7-9 to TRBJ2-7; D is uncertain. Trimming shortened V by 6 bases and J by 5 bases, and 14 bases separated the two germline ends. Germline V lookup: CDR1 SEHNR, CDR2 FQNEAQ (reference sequence). This CDR3 is built from 13 residues.

CDR3 DNA: TGTGCCAGCAGTTTATTGACTAGCGGGAGGCGGGCCAAAAACATTCAGTACTTC. This translates into CASSLLTSGRRAKNIQYF. The chain joins TRBV28 to TRBJ2-4, with 13 bases fitting TRBD2. The trim removed 1 base at V and 1 base at J, leaving 4 bases unmatched. The germline V gene encodes CDR1 MDHEN and CDR2 SYDVKM. This CDR3 region has 18 residues.

The J gene is TRBJ1-2, the V gene TRBV27; D is perhaps TRBD1 (6 bases). CDR3 size: 21 residues. CDR1 and CDR2 from the germline V gene are MNHEY and SMNVEV (reference sequence). Deletions cut 6 bases from V and 1 base from J, with 33 bases between. The CDR3 here is CASSPYPFRDTPEQNNYGYTF. For the CDR3, the DNA is TGTGCCAGCAGCCCATATCCATTTCGGGACACGCCCGAACAAAATAACTATGGCTACACCTTC.

The J gene is TRBJ2-3, the V gene TRBV28; D is perhaps TRBD1 (6 bases). This CDR3 is 15 amino acids long. V was cut by 5 bases and J by 0 bases, with 12 bases left in between. Per germline, CDR1 MDHEN and CDR2 SYDVKM. The CDR3 DNA is TGTGCCAGCAGTACCCGACAGGCTAGCACAGATACGCAGTATTTT. This encodes CASSTRQASTDTQYF.

The J gene is TRBJ1-2, the V gene TRBV4-1, with D possibly matching TRBD1 (5 bases). Per the germline V gene, CDR1 is MGHRA and CDR2 is YSYEKL. The germline V and J ends were trimmed by 3 bases and 0 bases, with 17 bases remaining between them. The CDR3 contains 17 residues. CDR3 sequence: CASSQSPNRPANYGYTF. The CDR3 coding sequence is TGCGCCAGCAGCCAGAGTCCCAACAGGCCTGCTAACTATGGCTACACCTTC.

J is TRBJ1-5 and V is TRBV28; D is unresolved. Per germline, CDR1 MDHEN and CDR2 SYDVKM. The V end was cut by 5 bases, the J end by 0 bases, with 8 bases between. This CDR3 comprises 14 residues. The CDR3 sequence is CASSNTYSNQPQHF. The CDR3 coding sequence is TGTGCCAGCAGTAATACCTATAGCAATCAGCCCCAGCATTTT. Full variable domain (outside the CDR3, taken from reference TRBV28 and TRBJ1-5): DVKVTQSSRYLVKRTGEKVFLECVQDMDHENMFWYRQDPGLGLRLIYFSYDVKMKEKGDIPEGYSVSREKKERFSLILESASTNQTSMYLCASSNTYSNQPQHFGDGTRLSIL.

V usage is TRBV6-6 and J usage is TRBJ2-7; the D is unclear. Looked up from germline, CDR1 is MNHNY and CDR2 is SVGAGI (reference sequence). This CDR3 has 12 amino acids. V was pared by 4 bases and J by 2 bases, with 6 bases between. The CDR3 bases are TGTGCCAGCAGTTCTGGGCCCTACGAGCAGTACTTC. It yields the protein CASSSGPYEQYF.

The chain joins TRBV14 to TRBJ2-7; TRBD2 matches at 10 bases. The ends lost 2 bases at V and 6 bases at J; junction bases unmatched: 4. Looked up from germline, CDR1 is SGHDN and CDR2 is FVKESK. This CDR3 is 14 amino acids long. CDR3 nucleotides: TGTGCCAGCAGCCAAAGCAGACTAGCGGGCGAGCAGTACTTC. Encoded protein: CASSQSRLAGEQYF.

The chain uses TRBV28 and TRBJ2-5, with TRBD2 matching over 7 bases. There are 14 residues in the CDR3. The V and J ends lost 2 bases and 5 bases, in that order; junction bases with no gene match: 5. Germline-derived CDR1 and CDR2 are MDHEN and SYDVKM. CDR3 in amino acids: CASSLTREGETQYF. The CDR3 DNA follows: TGTGCCAGCAGTTTAACAAGGGAGGGGGAGACCCAGTACTTC. The entire variable domain, with the rest obtained from reference TRBV28 and TRBJ2-5, is as follows: DVKVTQSSRYLVKRTGEKVFLECVQDMDHENMFWYRQDPGLGLRLIYFSYDVKMKEKGDIPEGYSVSREKKERFSLILESASTNQTSMYLCASSLTREGETQYFGPGTRLLVL.